This T cell receptor beta chain appears in the sequencing data of a study of shared clonotypes between healthy human individuals. Study context: CD8 memory received one plate per donor, CD8 naive two, CD4 memory three and CD4 naive three.

Study conclusions and caveats: The low donor count limited represented genetic and exposure-history diversity. Despite large depth, rarefaction showed incomplete sorted-subset sequencing.

Selected positively for CCR7 and CD45RO-negative, naive CD8 cells excluded terminally differentiated effector memory CD45RA+ cells. Every one of the donors was a Caucasian adult that lived in Nashville, Tennessee. With regard to this clone: What it binds is unknown.

The assay was immunoSEQ multiplex PCR, and TCRdb's table has in-frame clones only and misses some. The sample contains more than 2 million clones, 85% to 95% of which appear only once. From germline, CDR1 is SNHLY and CDR2 FYNNEI. The CDR3 covers 14 residues. V was pared by 4 bases and J by 8 bases, with 5 bases of the junction left unmatched. This sequence was found in a man younger than 35 in good health. Some clones in this sample may be carry-over from other donors' samples. The chain combines TRBV2 with TRBJ2-1; 10 positions match TRBD2. Material: naive CD8+ T cells from PBMCs. The CDR3 DNA is TGTGCCAGCAGTGCTTCTAGCGGGAGCCATGAGCAGTTCTTC. It codes for CASSASSGSHEQFF.